These 27 T cell receptor beta chains share one sample of origin, sequenced in a study of control samples from healthy donors and cancer patients. Profiling relied on immunoSEQ multiplex PCR, and the TCRdb table lists in-frame clones only, not all of them. The table has around 82,000 clones, approximately 91% seen once. The source material was blood. All receptors derive from a man aged 50 to 60 in good health.

The chain uses TRBV5-1 and TRBJ2-2; TRBD2 matches 10 bases. The CDR3 runs to 16 residues. Germline values: CDR1 SGHRS, CDR2 YFSETQ. Unmatched junction bases numbered 1, after V lost 2 bases and J lost 0 bases. CDR3 sequence: CASSLGLAANTGELFF. CDR3 sequence (DNA): TGCGCCAGCAGCTTAGGACTAGCGGCGAACACCGGGGAGCTGTTTTTT.

The chain links TRBV27 to TRBJ2-3; a possible D gene is TRBD1 (5 bases). The germline CDR1 and CDR2 sequences are MNHEY and SMNVEV (reference sequence). Trimming pared 4 bases from V and 0 bases from J, leaving 14 bases between. This CDR3 has 16 residues. For the CDR3, the DNA is TGTGCCAGCAGTTCCTATGACAGACCTAGCACAGATACGCAGTATTTT. Protein: CASSSYDRPSTDTQYF.

V is TRBV5-4 and J is TRBJ1-4; 7 bases fit TRBD1. J lost 5 bases, V lost 4 bases, and 5 bases had no gene match. Germline values: CDR1 SGHNT, CDR2 YYREEE (reference sequence). This CDR3 is built from 14 residues. The CDR3 nucleotides are TGTGCCAGCAGCGTGGGACAGCCGAATGAAAAACTGTTTTTT. Translation gives CASSVGQPNEKLFF.

This clone showed up just a few times. The chain carries TRBV6-5 and TRBJ2-3, with D maybe TRBD2 (6 bases). This CDR3 is 13 amino acids long. V was shortened by 7 bases and J by 8 bases, with 16 bases between the two germline ends. Germline CDR1 reads MNHEY; CDR2 reads SVGAGI. DNA for the CDR3: TGTGCCAGCACCTCGGGACTGCAACTTACGCAGTATTTT. This sequence encodes CASTSGLQLTQYF.

This clone has more than one count but fewer than ten. The chain links TRBV11-3 to TRBJ2-5, with D perhaps given as TRBD1 or TRBD2 (6 bases each). CDR3 length: 17 amino acids. With 1 base removed from V and 1 base from J, the gap between germline ends came to 16 bases. Per the germline V gene, CDR1 is SGHNT and CDR2 is YENEEA. CDR3 sequence: CASSLGGLGHAQETQYF. Here the CDR3 DNA reads TGTGCCAGCAGCTTAGGGGGACTGGGACATGCCCAAGAGACCCAGTACTTC. The full variable domain, rest sourced from reference TRBV11-3 and TRBJ2-5, is EAGVVQSPRYKIIEKKQPVAFWCNPISGHNTLYWYLQNLGQGPELLIRYENEEAVDDSQLPKDRFSAERLKGVDSTLKIQPAELGDSAVYLCASSLGGLGHAQETQYFGPGTRLLVL.

The chain has TRBV15 and TRBJ1-5; 7 bases match TRBD1. Germline assignment: CDR1 LNHNV and CDR2 YYDKDF (reference sequence). The V and J ends lost 5 bases and 2 bases, in that order; junction bases with no gene match: 6. The CDR3 runs to 15 residues. The CDR3 bases are TGTGCCACCAGCCTCGACAGGGCTGGCAATCAGCCCCAGCATTTT. It is translated as CATSLDRAGNQPQHF.

The chain is built from TRBV11-2 and TRBJ1-5; D gene uncertain. This CDR3 is 13 amino acids long. V lost 0 bases and J lost 7, with 7 bases in between. Per germline, CDR1 SGHAT and CDR2 FQNNGV. DNA for the CDR3: TGTGCCAGCAGCTTAGATGACCGGCAGCCCCAGCATTTT. Its protein is CASSLDDRQPQHF.

The chain has TRBV5-4 and TRBJ2-6; 9 bases map to TRBD2. CDR1 is SGHNT, CDR2 YYREEE, per germline (reference sequence). The CDR3 runs to 17 residues. Trimming removed 2 bases from V and 0 bases from J; junction bases left unmatched: 3. CDR3 sequence: CASSLPSGDSGANVLTF. Here the CDR3 DNA reads TGTGCCAGCAGCTTACCTAGCGGGGACTCTGGGGCCAACGTCCTGACTTTC. Complete variable domain (other parts from reference TRBV5-4 and TRBJ2-6): ETGVTQSPTHLIKTRGQQVTLRCSSQSGHNTVSWYQQALGQGPQFIFQYYREEENGRGNFPPRFSGLQFPNYSSELNVNALELDDSALYLCASSLPSGDSGANVLTFGAGSRLTVL.

The V call is TRBV2, the J call TRBJ2-3; 8 bases are shared with TRBD1. Germline V CDR1 and CDR2: SNHLY, FYNNEI. The CDR3 loop spans 15 amino acids. V lost 6 bases, J lost 6 bases, and 11 bases stayed unmatched. CDR3: CASRDRQGRSDTQYF. The DNA of the CDR3 is TGTGCCAGCAGAGACAGACAGGGGCGTTCGGATACGCAGTATTTT.

This sequence joins TRBV12-5 and TRBJ1-4, with a possible D match to TRBD1 (5 bases). The germline V and J ends were trimmed by 4 bases and 7 bases, with 13 bases remaining between them. Germline-derived CDR1 and CDR2 are LGHNT and FRNRAP. This CDR3 is 14 amino acids long. The CDR3 DNA reads TGTGCTAGTGGTTCAGGGAGCTGGGGTGAAAAACTGTTTTTT. Translation: CASGSGSWGEKLFF.

The genes are TRBV29-1 and TRBJ2-2; D gene uncertain. This CDR3 is built from 11 residues. The V gene lost 2 bases and the J gene lost 3 bases, with 1 base spanning the gap. Germline CDR1 and CDR2: SQVTM and ANQGSEA. CDR3 sequence (DNA): TGCAGCGTTGAATACACCGGGGAGCTGTTTTTT. Translated: CSVEYTGELFF.

The chain uses TRBV10-2 and TRBJ2-5; TRBD2 agrees at 10 bases. Germline CDR1 reads WSHSY; CDR2 reads SAAADI. The CDR3 covers 16 residues. The ends lost 2 bases at V and 1 base at J; junction bases unmatched: 4. The CDR3, as DNA: TGCGCCAGCAGTGAGAGGTCTAGCGGGGGCCAAGAGACCCAGTACTTC. This sequence encodes CASSERSSGGQETQYF.

This chain connects TRBV7-6 to TRBJ2-5, with 8 bases fitting TRBD2. V shed 2 bases, J shed 5 bases, and the junction held 7 bases outside the gene matches. Germline values: CDR1 SGHVS, CDR2 FNYEAQ. The CDR3 consists of 15 residues. The CDR3 region is CASSLTGGARETQYF. The DNA of the CDR3 is TGTGCCAGCAGCTTAACCGGGGGGGCCAGGGAGACCCAGTACTTC.

The chain recombines TRBV11-1 with TRBJ2-7, with TRBD2 matching over 8 bases. The germline CDR1 and CDR2 sequences are SGHAT and FQDESV (reference sequence). The junction had 10 bases not matched to a gene; V was cut back by 3 bases and J by 3 bases. The CDR3 length is 16 residues. Here the CDR3 reads CASSLAPGGLVYEQYF. As DNA, the CDR3 is TGTGCCAGCAGCTTGGCCCCGGGGGGGTTAGTCTACGAGCAGTACTTC. Filled out from reference TRBV11-1 and TRBJ2-7, the complete variable domain reads EAEVAQSPRYKITEKSQAVAFWCDPISGHATLYWYRQILGQGPELLVQFQDESVVDDSQLPKDRFSAERLKGVDSTLKIQPAELGDSAMYLCASSLAPGGLVYEQYFGPGTRLTVT.

The rearrangement joins TRBV10-1 to TRBJ2-7; possible D gene TRBD1, 5 bases. Germline V gene sequence: CDR1 WNHNN, CDR2 SYGVQD (reference sequence). The CDR3 has 15 residues. V lost 3 bases and J lost 5, with 17 bases in between. CDR3 nucleotide sequence: TGCGCCAGCAGTGATTATAGGGGAAACGTCCACGAGCAGTACTTC. As protein: CASSDYRGNVHEQYF.

CDR3 in amino acids: CSVQARSYNEQFF. In nucleotides, the CDR3 is TGCAGCGTACAGGCACGTTCCTACAATGAGCAGTTCTTC. The rearrangement links TRBV29-1 to TRBJ2-1; D perhaps matches TRBD1 (5 bases). Between the trimmed V and J ends, which lost 6 bases and 1 base, there was a span of 10 bases. CDR3 size: 13 residues. The V gene's germline CDR1 is SQVTM and CDR2 ANQGSEA.

The genes are TRBV19 and TRBJ1-2, with 7 bases fitting TRBD1. Germline lookup yields CDR1 LNHDA and CDR2 SQIVND (reference sequence). The CDR3 runs 14 residues. Trimming took 9 bases from V and 1 from J; bases not matched to a gene: 8. The CDR3 is CASNRRDSNYGYTF. The CDR3 nucleotides are TGTGCCAGCAACCGCCGGGACAGTAACTATGGCTACACCTTC.

The V gene is TRBV29-1, the J gene TRBJ1-1; 7 bases fit TRBD1. Germline loops: CDR1 SQVTM, CDR2 ANQGSEA. With V trimmed by 7 bases and J by 3 bases, 5 bases remained unmatched. The CDR3 runs to 12 residues. The CDR3 DNA reads as TGCAGCGCGGGACAGACCTACACTGAAGCTTTCTTT. Protein sequence: CSAGQTYTEAFF.

V usage is TRBV18 and J usage is TRBJ2-2; 9 bases match TRBD1. The J segment lost 4 bases and the V segment lost 6 bases, leaving 6 bases of the junction unmatched. This CDR3 has 15 amino acids. Per germline, CDR1 KGHSH and CDR2 LQKENI. CDR3 region: CASSLGQGRTGELFF. The CDR3 region has the DNA TGTGCCAGCTCCCTCGGACAGGGGCGCACCGGGGAGCTGTTTTTT.

The V call is TRBV18, the J call TRBJ2-5, with D hard to call. V was pared by 3 bases and J by 1 base, with 6 bases between. There are 13 residues in the CDR3. Per germline, CDR1 KGHSH and CDR2 LQKENI. CDR3 residues: CASSPGFQETQYF. The DNA for the CDR3 is TGTGCCAGCTCACCGGGCTTCCAAGAGACCCAGTACTTC. Full variable domain (rest looked up from reference TRBV18 and TRBJ2-5): NAGVMQNPRHLVRRRGQEARLRCSPMKGHSHVYWYRQLPEEGLKFMVYLQKENIIDESGMPKERFSAEFPKEGPSILRIQQVVRGDSAAYFCASSPGFQETQYFGPGTRLLVL.

The V gene is TRBV7-9, the J gene TRBJ1-3; no clear D. There are 14 residues in the CDR3. V was shortened by 2 bases and J by 0 bases, with 5 bases between the two germline ends. Germline values: CDR1 SEHNR, CDR2 FQNEAQ (reference sequence). The chain's CDR3 is CASSLPNSGNTIYF. CDR3 DNA: TGTGCCAGCAGCTTACCGAACTCTGGAAACACCATATATTTT.

The table lists this clone with a count of one. The V call is TRBV11-2, the J call TRBJ2-5; D unclear. Deletions cut 0 bases from V and 9 bases from J, with 8 bases between. The CDR3 contains 12 residues. Germline V lookup: CDR1 SGHAT, CDR2 FQNNGV. The CDR3 DNA reads TGTGCCAGCAGCTTAGACACCCGGGCCCAGTACTTC. It translates to CASSLDTRAQYF.

The V call is TRBV4-1, the J call TRBJ2-7; 8 bases agree with TRBD2. Trimming took 1 base from V and 1 from J; bases not matched to a gene: 0. Germline V lookup: CDR1 MGHRA, CDR2 YSYEKL. The CDR3 runs 14 residues. CDR3 DNA sequence: TGCGCCAGCAGCCAAGCGGGGGGGTCCTACGAGCAGTACTTC. It codes for CASSQAGGSYEQYF.

The V gene is TRBV18, the J gene TRBJ2-1, with D possibly matching TRBD1 (5 bases). The CDR3 is 13 residues long. Germline CDR1 reads KGHSH; CDR2 reads LQKENI. V shed 6 bases and J shed 7 bases, with 13 bases lying between them. The DNA for the CDR3 is TGTGCCAGCTCGACAGACTTCGGGAATGAGCAGTTCTTC. It specifies CASSTDFGNEQFF.

V usage is TRBV4-3 and J usage is TRBJ2-3; D not certain. The V and J ends lost 0 bases and 1 base respectively, with 5 bases between them. This CDR3 spans 14 amino acids. Germline V lookup: CDR1 LGHNA, CDR2 YSLEER. The CDR3 bases are TGCGCCAGCAGCCAAGACGTACGCACAGATACGCAGTATTTT. Translating it yields CASSQDVRTDTQYF.

J is TRBJ2-7 and V is TRBV30; 9 nucleotides line up with TRBD1. The germline CDR1 and CDR2 sequences are GTSNPN and SVGIG (reference sequence). Trimming took 2 bases from V and 3 from J; bases not matched to a gene: 11. The CDR3 contains 16 residues. The CDR3 sequence: CAWSPNSGQGIYEQYF. DNA for the CDR3: TGTGCCTGGAGTCCAAATTCGGGACAGGGAATCTACGAGCAGTACTTC.

V usage is TRBV6-1 and J usage is TRBJ1-1; TRBD1 agrees at 7 bases. Unmatched junction bases numbered 14, after V lost 2 bases and J lost 11 bases. This CDR3 is 15 amino acids long. CDR1 is MNHNS, CDR2 SASEGT, per germline. In DNA, the CDR3 is TGTGCCAGCAGTGAACTCCTAACGGGACAGTGGGACGCTTTCTTT. It translates to CASSELLTGQWDAFF.